The TCR beta chain described here comes from a study of shared clonotypes between healthy human individuals. Study-wide points: Limitation of the genetic and exposure-history diversity represented came from the few donors.

Losses at the gene ends were 7 bases for V and 5 bases for J; bases not matched to a gene: 5. CDR1 and CDR2 from the germline V gene are SNHLY and FYNNEI. The CDR3 is 14 residues long. With unsorted samples, genomic DNA was obtained from 75 million to 90 million PBMCs. At deep level, the assay was performed. The sequencing of unsorted PBMC DNA took place on ten immunoSEQ deep assay plates. Clones were read by immunoSEQ multiplex PCR, and TCRdb kept only the in-frame ones, dropping some. Among around 500,000 clones listed, almost 80% were seen once. To note about this clone: Its antigen is unknown.

The TCR comes from a woman between 40 and 50 years old in good health. Some clones in this sample may be carry-over from other donors' samples. This sequence joins TRBV2 and TRBJ1-4, with 9 bases aligning to TRBD1. The sample was PBMCs. This CDR3 is CASTTGTGNEKLFF. DNA of the CDR3: TGTGCCAGCACTACCGGGACAGGGAATGAAAAACTGTTTTTT.